This T cell receptor (beta chain) originates from a study of T cell changes during pregnancy in multiple sclerosis. The protocol was immunoSEQ multiplex PCR, while the TCRdb copy is restricted to in-frame clones and leaves out a portion. There are 45,000 to 55,000 clones in the sample; approximately 90% occur only once, and more than 0.15% lies in the top ten. The length of the CDR3 is 14 residues. Trimming removed 4 bases at V and 8 bases at J, with 15 bases between. From germline, CDR1 is SGDLS and CDR2 YYNGEE. This receptor was identified in a female donor in good health, enrolled as a control in a pregnancy study. The V and J genes are TRBV9 and TRBJ1-4, with unresolved D. Sequencing used CD4+ T cells from peripheral blood mononuclear cells, obtained after pregnancy. As DNA, the CDR3 is TGTGCCAGCAGCCCCGACTTTAATTCAGAAAAACTGTTTTTT. Residues: CASSPDFNSEKLFF.